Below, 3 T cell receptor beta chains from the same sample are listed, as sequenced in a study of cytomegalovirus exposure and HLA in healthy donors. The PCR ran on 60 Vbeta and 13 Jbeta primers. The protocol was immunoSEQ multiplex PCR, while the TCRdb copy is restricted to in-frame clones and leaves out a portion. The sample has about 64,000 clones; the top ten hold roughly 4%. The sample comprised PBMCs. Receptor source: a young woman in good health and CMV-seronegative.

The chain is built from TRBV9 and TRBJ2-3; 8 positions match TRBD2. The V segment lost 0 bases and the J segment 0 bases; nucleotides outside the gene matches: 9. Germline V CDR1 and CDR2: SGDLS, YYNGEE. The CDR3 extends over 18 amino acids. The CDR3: CASSVASGGTPSTDTQYF. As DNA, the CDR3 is TGTGCCAGCAGCGTAGCCAGCGGGGGCACACCTAGCACAGATACGCAGTATTTT.

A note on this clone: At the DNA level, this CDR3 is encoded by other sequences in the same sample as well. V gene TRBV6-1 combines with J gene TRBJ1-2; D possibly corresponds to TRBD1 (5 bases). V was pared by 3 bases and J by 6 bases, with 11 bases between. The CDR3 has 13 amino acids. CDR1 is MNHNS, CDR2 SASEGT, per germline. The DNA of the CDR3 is TGTGCCAGCAGTGAGCGCAGGGCAGATGGCTACACCTTC. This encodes CASSERRADGYTF.

As DNA, the CDR3 is TGCAGCGTTGAAGATGGGAGGACTAGCGGGACTCCAGATACGCAGTATTTT. Translation: CSVEDGRTSGTPDTQYF. The rearrangement joins TRBV29-1 to TRBJ2-3; 12 bases are a match to TRBD2. Germline assignment: CDR1 SQVTM and CDR2 ANQGSEA. With 0 bases clipped from V and 4 bases from J, the junction kept 8 bases outside the gene matches. The CDR3 is 17 residues long.